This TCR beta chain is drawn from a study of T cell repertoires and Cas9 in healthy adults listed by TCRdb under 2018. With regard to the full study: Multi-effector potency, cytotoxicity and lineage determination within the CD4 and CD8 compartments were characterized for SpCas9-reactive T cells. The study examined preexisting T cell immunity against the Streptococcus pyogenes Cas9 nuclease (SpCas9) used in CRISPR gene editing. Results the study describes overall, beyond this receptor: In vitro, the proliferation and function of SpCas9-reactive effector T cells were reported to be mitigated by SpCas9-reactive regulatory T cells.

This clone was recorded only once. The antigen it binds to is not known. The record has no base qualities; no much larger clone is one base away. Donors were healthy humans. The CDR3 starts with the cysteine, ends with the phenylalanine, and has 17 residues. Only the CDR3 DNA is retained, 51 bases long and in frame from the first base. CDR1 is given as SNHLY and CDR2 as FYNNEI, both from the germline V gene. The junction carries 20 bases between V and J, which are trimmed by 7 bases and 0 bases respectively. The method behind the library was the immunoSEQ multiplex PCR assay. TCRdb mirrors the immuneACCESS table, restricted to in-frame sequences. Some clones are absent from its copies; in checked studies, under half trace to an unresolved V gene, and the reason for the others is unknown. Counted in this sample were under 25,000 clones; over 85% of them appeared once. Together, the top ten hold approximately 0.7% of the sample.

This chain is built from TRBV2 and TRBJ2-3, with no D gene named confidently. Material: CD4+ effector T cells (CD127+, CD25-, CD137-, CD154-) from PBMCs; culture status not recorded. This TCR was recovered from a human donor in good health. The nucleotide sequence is TGTGCCAGCACTAGAACTGAGCTCCTTATTAGCACAGATACGCAGTATTTT. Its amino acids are CASTRTELLISTDTQYF.